This TCR beta chain is from a study of blood T cell repertoires in COVID-19. Overall study context: Whether acute or convalescent, the COVID-19 samples came from the United States, Italy and Spain.

This CDR3 spans 14 amino acids. After removal of 5 bases from V and 2 bases from J, the junction contained 3 bases not matched to a gene. Per germline, CDR1 MNHEY and CDR2 SVGAGI. Original data processing: Scientists estimated how many nucleated cells there were by amplifying reference gene primers. The method was immunoSEQ multiplex PCR; TCRdb's version includes in-frame clones alone and lacks a portion of them. V and J calls and clone size are copied from that table; D and trimming were computed from the DNA. The data show about 120,000 clones, 82% seen once. The rearrangement joins TRBV6-5 to TRBJ1-5; 7 positions agree with TRBD1. The sequenced sample was peripheral blood. This TCR was recovered from a woman in her seventies with acute or convalescent COVID-19. The CDR3 region has the DNA TGTGCCAGCAGTACGGGACAGCGCAATCAGCCCCAGCATTTT. Translation: CASSTGQRNQPQHF.